These 27 T cell receptor beta chains came from one sample sequenced in a study of cytomegalovirus exposure and HLA in healthy donors. Use of 60 Vbeta and 13 Jbeta primers characterized the PCR. Generated by immunoSEQ multiplex PCR, the TCRdb table keeps only in-frame clones and is missing some. The sample has around 140,000 clones, 76% seen once. The sequenced material came from PBMCs. Receptors originate from a female donor in good health and CMV-seropositive.

The chain uses TRBV5-4 and TRBJ2-7; TRBD2 matches 8 bases. The CDR3 length is 16 residues. With 4 bases clipped from V and 3 bases from J, the junction kept 12 bases outside the gene matches. Looked up from germline, CDR1 is SGHNT and CDR2 is YYREEE (reference sequence). CDR3: CASSPAGGPFGYEQYF. The CDR3 DNA reads TGTGCCAGCAGCCCGGCGGGGGGCCCTTTCGGCTACGAGCAGTACTTC.

The V call is TRBV7-2, the J call TRBJ1-1; 10 nucleotides line up with TRBD1. The V segment lost 5 bases and the J segment 6 bases; nucleotides outside the gene matches: 12. Germline V CDR1 and CDR2: SGHTA, FQGNSA. The CDR3 length is 16 residues. The CDR3 DNA reads as TGTGCCAGCAGCCTCGGGACAGGGGCCACCTTAGCTGAAGCTTTCTTT. Translation: CASSLGTGATLAEAFF.

The chain couples TRBV15 to TRBJ1-6, with no clear D. V lost 5 bases, J lost 0 bases, and 8 bases lay in between. Germline assignment: CDR1 LNHNV and CDR2 YYDKDF (reference sequence). The CDR3 extends over 15 amino acids. CDR3 DNA: TGTGCCACCAGCCCCACCAGCTCCTATAATTCACCCCTCCACTTT. Amino acid sequence: CATSPTSSYNSPLHF.

This rearrangement joins TRBV2 to TRBJ2-6; tentative D call: TRBD1 (6 bases). This CDR3 has 16 amino acids. Trimming took off 5 bases at V and 0 bases at J, with 11 bases between the two ends. CDR1 is SNHLY and CDR2 is FYNNEI in the germline V gene. DNA for the CDR3: TGTGCCAGCAGTTACCAGGGGAGCTCTGGGGCCAACGTCCTGACTTTC. Translation: CASSYQGSSGANVLTF.

This chain joins TRBV9 and TRBJ1-1; TRBD1 might be the D (6 bases). The CDR3 consists of 14 residues. Germline V gene lookup returns CDR1 SGDLS and CDR2 YYNGEE. Trimming left V 5 bases short and J 1 base short, with 12 bases between. The CDR3 loop reads CASSDQTGNTEAFF. The CDR3 DNA follows: TGTGCCAGCAGTGATCAGACAGGGAACACTGAAGCTTTCTTT.

The chain carries TRBV27 and TRBJ2-1; possible D gene TRBD1, 6 bases. The germline gives CDR1 MNHEY, CDR2 SMNVEV (reference sequence). The CDR3 is 15 amino acids. The V end was cut by 2 bases, the J end by 0 bases, with 8 bases between. In DNA, the CDR3 is TGTGCCAGCAGTTTACAACAGGGCTCCTACAATGAGCAGTTCTTC. Translating gives CASSLQQGSYNEQFF.

The rearrangement links TRBV15 to TRBJ1-5; 7 nucleotides align to TRBD1. The CDR3 is 15 amino acids. The germline CDR1 and CDR2 sequences are LNHNV and YYDKDF (reference sequence). V lost 0 bases, J lost 8 bases, and 7 bases stayed unmatched. In nucleotides, the CDR3 is TGTGCCACCAGCAGAGATCAAGGGGGCTTCGAGCCCCAGCATTTT. Its translation is CATSRDQGGFEPQHF.

The chain recombines TRBV28 with TRBJ1-1; D unresolved. Trimming stripped 3 bases from V and 4 bases from J, with 9 bases between. Looked up from germline, CDR1 is MDHEN and CDR2 is SYDVKM. CDR3 length: 13 residues. The CDR3 region is CASSFPYRTEAFF. For the CDR3, the DNA is TGTGCCAGCAGTTTCCCCTACCGCACTGAAGCTTTCTTT.

This clone has more than one count but fewer than ten. This chain uses TRBV2 with TRBJ1-2; 12 nucleotides match TRBD1. CDR3 length equals 15 residues. J was trimmed by 0 bases and V by 9 bases; bases with no gene match: 5. Germline V gives CDR1 SNHLY, CDR2 FYNNEI. CDR3 protein: CARAGTGGSNYGYTF. CDR3 DNA: TGTGCCAGAGCCGGGACAGGGGGCTCTAACTATGGCTACACCTTC.

This rearrangement joins TRBV7-9 to TRBJ2-2; D uncertain. The CDR3 runs 15 residues. Trimming stripped 1 base from V and 0 bases from J, with 6 bases between. Germline V gene sequence: CDR1 SEHNR, CDR2 FQNEAQ (reference sequence). In nucleotides, the CDR3 is TGTGCCAGCAGCTTAGACTACACGAACACCGGGGAGCTGTTTTTT. Its translation: CASSLDYTNTGELFF.

This clone appeared a few times. The chain combines TRBV14 with TRBJ2-3; tentative D call: TRBD2 (6 bases). CDR1 is SGHDN, CDR2 FVKESK, per germline. The length of the CDR3 is 14 residues. V lost 0 bases to trimming and J lost 6 bases, with 10 bases between them. The CDR3 nucleotides read TGTGCCAGCAGCCAAGAAACTAGCTCTGATACGCAGTATTTT. This sequence encodes CASSQETSSDTQYF. The full variable domain, completed using reference TRBV14 and TRBJ2-3, is EAGVTQFPSHSVIEKGQTVTLRCDPISGHDNLYWYRRVMGKEIKFLLHFVKESKQDESGMPNNRFLAERTGGTYSTLKVQPAELEDSGVYFCASSQETSSDTQYFGPGTRLTVL.

This clone was recorded a few times. The chain recombines TRBV10-3 with TRBJ2-5; the D gene is possibly TRBD1 (6 bases). With 0 bases removed from V and 2 bases from J, the gap between germline ends came to 10 bases. From germline, CDR1 is ENHRY and CDR2 SYGVKD. The CDR3 loop spans 15 amino acids. The CDR3 bases are TGTGCCATCAGTGAGTCTTCGGGACAACAAGAGACCCAGTACTTC. Protein: CAISESSGQQETQYF.

The rearrangement links TRBV6-1 to TRBJ1-5; 7 positions match TRBD1. This CDR3 region has 14 residues. Germline lookup yields CDR1 MNHNS and CDR2 SASEGT. Trimming took 6 bases from V and 3 from J; bases not matched to a gene: 5. The CDR3: CASSETGINQPQHF. The CDR3 DNA follows: TGTGCCAGCAGCGAGACAGGGATCAATCAGCCCCAGCATTTT.

The sample holds a few counts of this clone. The chain has TRBV19 and TRBJ1-1, with D unclear. Germline values: CDR1 LNHDA, CDR2 SQIVND (reference sequence). V was trimmed by 6 bases and J by 1 base, leaving 9 bases between them. The CDR3 is 13 amino acids. The CDR3 is CASSPPGNTEAFF. CDR3 coding DNA: TGTGCCAGTAGCCCCCCAGGGAACACTGAAGCTTTCTTT.

The rearrangement joins TRBV12-2 to TRBJ2-2; the table's D call TRBD2 went unverified against the DNA. TRBV12-2 is a pseudogene. The CDR3 length is 19 residues. The CDR3 sequence is CASRFATSGIFANTGELFF. The CDR3 bases are TGTGCAAGTCGCTTCGCGACTAGCGGGATCTTCGCGAACACCGGGGAGCTGTTTTTT.

This rearrangement joins TRBV11-2 to TRBJ1-1; no clear D gene. V lost 5 bases, J lost 1 base, and 8 bases lay in between. Per germline, CDR1 SGHAT and CDR2 FQNNGV. The CDR3 length is 13 residues. The CDR3: CASSKTPNTEAFF. CDR3 sequence (DNA): TGTGCCAGCAGCAAGACACCGAACACTGAAGCTTTCTTT.

V and J are TRBV10-3 and TRBJ1-4, with D uncertain. The CDR3 consists of 13 residues. Germline V gene data show CDR1 as ENHRY and CDR2 as SYGVKD. The V gene lost 5 bases and the J gene lost 7 bases, with 11 bases spanning the gap. The CDR3 nucleotides are TGTGCCATCAGTTCGGGAGAAGGTGAAAAACTGTTTTTT. Protein product: CAISSGEGEKLFF.

The chain has TRBV27 and TRBJ2-7, with TRBD2 matching 9 bases. The CDR3 is made up of 14 amino acids. Germline assignment: CDR1 MNHEY and CDR2 SMNVEV (reference sequence). Trimming removed 6 bases from V and 0 bases from J; junction bases left unmatched: 3. The CDR3 DNA sequence: TGTGCCAGCAGCGCTAGCGGGAACTCCTACGAGCAGTACTTC. Its protein is CASSASGNSYEQYF.

The chain carries TRBV27 and TRBJ2-5; D is unclear. The CDR3 runs 17 residues. V was cut by 5 bases and J by 9 bases, with 28 bases left in between. Germline V gene sequence: CDR1 MNHEY, CDR2 SMNVEV (reference sequence). The CDR3 protein is CASSASTSVTLKRPQYF. The CDR3 bases are TGTGCCAGCAGTGCCTCCACCTCAGTAACACTTAAGAGGCCCCAGTACTTC.

Only one count was recorded for this clone. J is TRBJ1-1 and V is TRBV11-2; D gene ambiguous. V lost 3 bases and J lost 4, with 12 bases in between. Germline loops: CDR1 SGHAT, CDR2 FQNNGV. The CDR3 length is 14 residues. The CDR3 sequence: CASSFAVPSTEAFF. The CDR3 DNA reads TGTGCCAGCAGCTTCGCCGTACCCAGCACTGAAGCTTTCTTT.

This clone was picked up one time. The CDR3 DNA is TGTGCCAGCAGTGGGGGCGGAGCCTGGGACTATGGCTACACCTTC. As protein: CASSGGGAWDYGYTF. The chain is built from TRBV2 and TRBJ1-2, with D perhaps TRBD1 (5 bases). Germline loops: CDR1 SNHLY, CDR2 FYNNEI. The CDR3 covers 15 residues. V dropped 4 bases and J dropped 3 bases, with 15 bases sitting between them.

This sequence joins TRBV18 and TRBJ1-1, with D unclear. Germline CDR1 is KGHSH and CDR2 is LQKENI. CDR3 length: 15 residues. Trimming took off 5 bases at V and 5 bases at J, with 18 bases between the two ends. CDR3 coding DNA: TGTGCCAGCTCAGGAACCCGGGAGGCGCGGACTGAAGCTTTCTTT. This encodes CASSGTREARTEAFF.

The genes are TRBV5-4 and TRBJ2-7, with 9 bases matching TRBD2. The length of the CDR3 is 16 residues. Trimming took 4 bases from V and 2 from J; bases not matched to a gene: 10. The germline gives CDR1 SGHNT, CDR2 YYREEE (reference sequence). The CDR3 here is CASSTGLALSTYEQYF. The CDR3 DNA sequence: TGTGCCAGCAGCACCGGACTAGCGCTAAGCACCTACGAGCAGTACTTC.

This chain joins TRBV19 and TRBJ1-5, with 8 bases fitting TRBD1. The V gene's germline CDR1 is LNHDA and CDR2 SQIVND (reference sequence). The CDR3 sequence is 13 residues long. V lost 7 bases to trimming and J lost 6 bases; unmatched junction nucleotides: 5. The CDR3 region has the DNA TGTGCCAGTAACGGACAGGGTGGTCAGCCCCAGCATTTT. Translated, it gives CASNGQGGQPQHF.

The chain has TRBV7-3 and TRBJ2-5; 11 bases match TRBD2. The V gene's germline CDR1 is SGHTA and CDR2 FQGTGA. This CDR3 has 15 amino acids. V lost 1 base to trimming and J lost 5 bases; unmatched junction nucleotides: 3. The CDR3 region is CASSLIAGGMETQYF. In DNA, the CDR3 is TGTGCCAGCAGCTTAATAGCGGGGGGGATGGAGACCCAGTACTTC.

V is TRBV30 and J is TRBJ2-4, with D maybe TRBD1 (7 bases). Germline V gene lookup returns CDR1 GTSNPN and CDR2 SVGIG (reference sequence). Deletions cut 5 bases from V and 1 base from J, with 15 bases between. The CDR3 contains 15 residues. Here the CDR3 DNA reads TGTGCCTGGGGTACAGGGGACTGGGCCAAAAACATTCAGTACTTC. This gives the protein CAWGTGDWAKNIQYF.

This clone was observed at least ten times. The V and J genes are TRBV7-9 and TRBJ2-2, with TRBD1 matching 7 bases. J lost 5 bases, V lost 2 bases, and 5 bases had no gene match. Looked up from germline, CDR1 is SEHNR and CDR2 is FQNEAQ (reference sequence). CDR3 size: 15 residues. The chain's CDR3 is CASSLHAGGTGELFF. Here the CDR3 DNA reads TGTGCCAGCAGCTTACATGCAGGGGGTACCGGGGAGCTGTTTTTT.